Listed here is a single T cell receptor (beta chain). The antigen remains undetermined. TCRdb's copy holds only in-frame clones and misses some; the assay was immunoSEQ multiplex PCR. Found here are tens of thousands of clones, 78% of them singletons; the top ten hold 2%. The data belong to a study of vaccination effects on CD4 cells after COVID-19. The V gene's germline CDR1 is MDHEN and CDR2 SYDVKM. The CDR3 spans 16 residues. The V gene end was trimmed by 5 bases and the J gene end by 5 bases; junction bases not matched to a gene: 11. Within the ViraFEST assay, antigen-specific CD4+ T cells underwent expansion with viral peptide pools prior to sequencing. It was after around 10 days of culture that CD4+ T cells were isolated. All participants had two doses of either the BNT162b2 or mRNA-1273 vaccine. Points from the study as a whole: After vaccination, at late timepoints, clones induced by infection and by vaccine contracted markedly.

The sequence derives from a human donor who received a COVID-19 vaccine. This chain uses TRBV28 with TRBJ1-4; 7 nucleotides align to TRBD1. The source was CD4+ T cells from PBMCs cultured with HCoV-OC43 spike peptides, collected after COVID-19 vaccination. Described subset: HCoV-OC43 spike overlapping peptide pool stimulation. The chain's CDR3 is CASSGVTGARNEKLFF. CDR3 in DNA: TGTGCCAGCAGTGGGGTTACAGGGGCGAGGAATGAAAAACTGTTTTTT.